This T cell receptor beta chain stems from a study of OX40 agonist ivuxolimab in advanced cancers. CDR3 length: 12 amino acids. V gave up 10 bases and J gave up 4 bases, with 12 bases separating them. The germline V gene has CDR1 MNHEY and CDR2 SVGAGI. Notes on the study in general: In the 0.1 to 3.0 mg/kg range, CD4+ and CD8+ blood T cells had expanded clonally by week 6.

Remarks on this clone: Its antigen remains unknown.

Sequencing was performed with immunoSEQ multiplex PCR; in TCRdb, only in-frame clones are kept and a portion is missing. The sample has some 80,000 clones; approximately 84% are singletons. This TCR was recovered from an adult with an advanced solid tumor such as melanoma, head and neck, liver or kidney cancer. This sample comprised CD4+ or CD8+ T cells sorted from blood, obtained in a trial of the OX40 agonist ivuxolimab. The chain combines TRBV6-5 with TRBJ2-3; D not certain. The CDR3 DNA reads TGTGCCACTCAGCTGACCGCAGATACGCAGTATTTT. It encodes CATQLTADTQYF.